The 10 T cell receptor beta chains below were found in one sample sequenced in a study of cytomegalovirus exposure and HLA in healthy donors. Primers included in the PCR were 60 Vbeta and 13 Jbeta primers. Profiled with immunoSEQ multiplex PCR; TCRdb holds only in-frame clones, not every one. This table holds under 200,000 clones, around 80% found once. The sample comprised PBMCs. These receptors originate from a man in his fifties or sixties in good health and CMV-seropositive.

The chain combines TRBV6-1 with TRBJ2-7; 9 bases map to TRBD1. J was trimmed by 6 bases and V by 3 bases; bases with no gene match: 6. CDR1 is MNHNS, CDR2 SASEGT, per germline. The CDR3 is 14 residues long. The CDR3 sequence is CASSDFGTGSEQYV. The DNA for the CDR3 is TGTGCCAGCAGTGATTTTGGGACAGGGTCCGAGCAGTACGTC.

The genes are TRBV5-1 and TRBJ1-1; 7 bases match TRBD1. CDR3 length: 14 amino acids. The germline V gene has CDR1 SGHRS and CDR2 YFSETQ. Trimming at V came to 7 bases and at J to 4 bases, leaving 10 bases not matched to a gene. The CDR3 spells CASGKTGQGTEAFF. CDR3 DNA sequence: TGCGCCAGCGGAAAGACAGGGCAGGGCACTGAAGCTTTCTTT.

The chain carries TRBV4-1 and TRBJ2-2; D possibly corresponds to TRBD1 (5 bases). The CDR3 sequence is 14 residues long. V gave up 8 bases and J gave up 0 bases, with 10 bases separating them. Per germline, CDR1 MGHRA and CDR2 YSYEKL. CDR3 sequence: CASQDTSNTGELFF. CDR3 DNA: TGCGCCAGCCAGGACACTTCGAACACCGGGGAGCTGTTTTTT.

The gene calls are TRBV15 and TRBJ1-1; tentative D call: TRBD1 (5 bases). V was shortened by 0 bases and J by 7 bases, with 12 bases between the two germline ends. This CDR3 is built from 14 residues. Germline CDR1 is LNHNV and CDR2 is YYDKDF (reference sequence). CDR3 region: CATSRDGRGSEAFF. Here the CDR3 DNA reads TGTGCCACCAGCAGAGATGGAAGGGGTAGTGAAGCTTTCTTT.

The V call is TRBV9, the J call TRBJ2-3; no definite D call. Germline V gene lookup returns CDR1 SGDLS and CDR2 YYNGEE. V gave up 4 bases and J gave up 2 bases, with 17 bases separating them. The CDR3 has 16 residues. CDR3 nucleotides: TGTGCCAGCAGCCCGGCAGCGCCTACGCTCACAGATACGCAGTATTTT. Its translation is CASSPAAPTLTDTQYF.

This clone came up many times. V is TRBV6-1 and J is TRBJ2-7; D might be TRBD2 (7 bases). V lost 1 base, J lost 3 bases, and 16 bases lay in between. Looked up from germline, CDR1 is MNHNS and CDR2 is SASEGT. This CDR3 region has 16 residues. The CDR3 region has the DNA TGTGCCAGCAGTGAAGAGGGGGGGACAATCTTCTACGAGCAGTACTTC. Protein product: CASSEEGGTIFYEQYF.

The chain is built from TRBV25-1 and TRBJ1-2, with D tentatively TRBD1 (5 bases). The CDR3 covers 14 residues. V lost 6 bases and J 9 bases, leaving 20 bases between the germline ends. Germline CDR1 is MGHDK and CDR2 is SYGVNS. Here the CDR3 reads CASRGGVSPGSYTF. The DNA of the CDR3 is TGTGCCAGCAGGGGGGGGGTCTCACCTGGGAGCTACACCTTC.

The chain has TRBV11-1 and TRBJ1-2, with 7 bases fitting TRBD1. The CDR3 consists of 15 residues. Looked up from germline, CDR1 is SGHAT and CDR2 is FQDESV (reference sequence). Unmatched junction bases numbered 10, after V lost 3 bases and J lost 6 bases. CDR3 residues: CASSFLGQAQDGYTF. In nucleotides, the CDR3 is TGTGCCAGCAGCTTCTTAGGACAGGCTCAGGATGGCTACACCTTC.

This clone was counted only a few times. The chain uses TRBV9 and TRBJ2-7; 12 nucleotides match TRBD2. Trimming removed 4 bases from V and 4 bases from J; junction bases left unmatched: 6. The germline gives CDR1 SGDLS, CDR2 YYNGEE. There are 15 residues in the CDR3. The CDR3 DNA is TGTGCCAGCAGCAAGACTAGCGGGGGCCGGTACGAGCAGTACTTC. Translating gives CASSKTSGGRYEQYF.

This chain connects TRBV7-9 to TRBJ2-3; possibly TRBD2 for D (5 bases). Trimming took 6 bases from V and 5 from J, leaving 15 bases between them. Germline V gives CDR1 SEHNR, CDR2 FQNEAQ (reference sequence). The CDR3 spans 14 residues. CDR3 sequence: CASRNDGIVDTQYF. The CDR3 DNA sequence: TGTGCCAGCAGGAACGACGGGATTGTAGATACGCAGTATTTT.